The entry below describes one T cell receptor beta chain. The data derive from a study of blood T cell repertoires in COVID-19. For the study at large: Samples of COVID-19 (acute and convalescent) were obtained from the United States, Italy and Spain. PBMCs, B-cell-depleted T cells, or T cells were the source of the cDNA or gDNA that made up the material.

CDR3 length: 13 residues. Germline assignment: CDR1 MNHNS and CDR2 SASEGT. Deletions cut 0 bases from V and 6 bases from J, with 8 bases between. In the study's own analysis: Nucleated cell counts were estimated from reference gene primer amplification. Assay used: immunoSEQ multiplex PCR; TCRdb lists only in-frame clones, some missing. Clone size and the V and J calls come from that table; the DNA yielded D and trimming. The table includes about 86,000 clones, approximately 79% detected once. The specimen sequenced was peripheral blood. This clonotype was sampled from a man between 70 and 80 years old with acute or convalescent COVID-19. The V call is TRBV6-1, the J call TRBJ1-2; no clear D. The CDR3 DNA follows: TGTGCCAGCAGTGAAGCGCGAACGGATGGCTACACCTTC. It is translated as CASSEARTDGYTF.